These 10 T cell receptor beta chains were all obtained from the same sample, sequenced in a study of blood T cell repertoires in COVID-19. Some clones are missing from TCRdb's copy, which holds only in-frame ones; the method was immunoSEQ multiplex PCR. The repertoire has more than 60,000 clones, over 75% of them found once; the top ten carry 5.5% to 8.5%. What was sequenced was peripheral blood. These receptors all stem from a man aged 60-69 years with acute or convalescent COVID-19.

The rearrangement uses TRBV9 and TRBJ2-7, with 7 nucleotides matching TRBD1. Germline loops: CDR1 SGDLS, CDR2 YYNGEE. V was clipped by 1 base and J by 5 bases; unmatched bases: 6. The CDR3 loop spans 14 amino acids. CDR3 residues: CASSVLRDSHEQYF. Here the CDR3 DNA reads TGTGCCAGCAGCGTATTACGGGACAGTCACGAGCAGTACTTC.

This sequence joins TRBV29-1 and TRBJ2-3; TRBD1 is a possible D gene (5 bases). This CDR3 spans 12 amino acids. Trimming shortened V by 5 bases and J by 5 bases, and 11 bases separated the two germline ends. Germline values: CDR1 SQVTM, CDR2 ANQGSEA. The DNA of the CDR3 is TGCAGCGTTTCTGGGGCAAAAGATACGCAGTATTTT. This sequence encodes CSVSGAKDTQYF.

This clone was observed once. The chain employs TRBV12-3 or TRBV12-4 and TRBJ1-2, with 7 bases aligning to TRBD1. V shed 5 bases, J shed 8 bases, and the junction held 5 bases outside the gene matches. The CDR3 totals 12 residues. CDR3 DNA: TGTGCCAGCAGTGACAGGGACCGGGGCTACACCTTC. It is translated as CASSDRDRGYTF.

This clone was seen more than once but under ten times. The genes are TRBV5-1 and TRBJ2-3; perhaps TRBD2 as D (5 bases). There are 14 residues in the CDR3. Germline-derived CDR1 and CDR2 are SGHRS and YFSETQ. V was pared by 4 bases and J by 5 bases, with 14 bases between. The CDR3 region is CASSLGNKGDTQYF. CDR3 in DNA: TGCGCCAGCAGCCTCGGGAACAAGGGAGATACGCAGTATTTT. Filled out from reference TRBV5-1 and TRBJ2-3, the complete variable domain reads KAGVTQTPRYLIKTRGQQVTLSCSPISGHRSVSWYQQTPGQGLQFLFEYFSETQRNKGNFPGRFSGRQFSNSRSEMNVSTLELGDSALYLCASSLGNKGDTQYFGPGTRLTVL.

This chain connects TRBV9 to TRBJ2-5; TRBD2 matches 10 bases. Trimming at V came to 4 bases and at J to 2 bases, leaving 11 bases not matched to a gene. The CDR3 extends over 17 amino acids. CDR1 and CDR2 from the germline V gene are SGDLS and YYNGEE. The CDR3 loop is CASSPKSGGALQETQYF. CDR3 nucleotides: TGTGCCAGCAGCCCCAAGAGCGGGGGGGCCCTACAAGAGACCCAGTACTTC.

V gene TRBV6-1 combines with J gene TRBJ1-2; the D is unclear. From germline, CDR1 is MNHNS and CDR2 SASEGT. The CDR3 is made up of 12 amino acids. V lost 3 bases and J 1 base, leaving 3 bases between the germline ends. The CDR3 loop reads CASSDSNYGYTF. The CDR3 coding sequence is TGTGCCAGCAGTGATAGTAACTATGGCTACACCTTC.

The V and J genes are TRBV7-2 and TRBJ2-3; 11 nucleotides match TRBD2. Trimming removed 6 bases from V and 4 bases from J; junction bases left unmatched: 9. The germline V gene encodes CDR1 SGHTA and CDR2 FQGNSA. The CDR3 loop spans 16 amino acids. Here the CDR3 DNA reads TGTGCCAGCAGTGAAAATAGCGGGGGGGCCCCAGATACGCAGTATTTT. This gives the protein CASSENSGGAPDTQYF.

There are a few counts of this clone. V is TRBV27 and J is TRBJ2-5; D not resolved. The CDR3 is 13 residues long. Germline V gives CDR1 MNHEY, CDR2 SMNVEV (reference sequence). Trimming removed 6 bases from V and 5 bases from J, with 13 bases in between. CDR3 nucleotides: TGTGCCAGCAGCCTGTCGGTTATGGAGACCCAGTACTTC. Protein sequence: CASSLSVMETQYF.

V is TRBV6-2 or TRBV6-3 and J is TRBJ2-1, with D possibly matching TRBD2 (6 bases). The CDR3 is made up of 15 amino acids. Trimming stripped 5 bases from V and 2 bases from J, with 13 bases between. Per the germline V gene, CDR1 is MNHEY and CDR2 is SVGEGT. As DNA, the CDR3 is TGTGCCAGCAGTCAACCGGGACTCCCCTACAATGAGCAGTTCTTC. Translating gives CASSQPGLPYNEQFF.

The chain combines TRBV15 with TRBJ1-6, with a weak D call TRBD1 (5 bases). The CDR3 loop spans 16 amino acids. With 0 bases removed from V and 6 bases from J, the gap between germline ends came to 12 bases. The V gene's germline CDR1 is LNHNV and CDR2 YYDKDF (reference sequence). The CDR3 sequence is CATSREKGVGNSPLHF. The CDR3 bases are TGTGCCACCAGCAGAGAGAAAGGGGTAGGTAATTCACCCCTCCACTTT.